Listed below are T cell receptor beta chains from one sample, sequenced in a study of cytomegalovirus exposure and HLA in healthy donors. Measured with immunoSEQ multiplex PCR; TCRdb has only the in-frame clones, and not every one. The table has roughly 230,000 clones, around 91% seen once; the top ten hold approximately 3.1%. The source material was PBMCs. The receptors were sampled from a woman aged 25 to 39 in good health and CMV-seronegative. Both conserved end residues are part of each CDR3. D genes are given only for firm matches. Size is omitted from some rows. Given values are once, few, many or a class for expanded clones.

>17|-|TRBV7-9|TRBJ1-4|-
TGTGCCAGCAGCTTAGTACCCCTAGGGCAGATTAATGAAAAACTGTTTTTT
CASSLVPLGQINEKLFF
>13|-|TRBV5-4|TRBJ1-2|-
TGTGCCAGCAGCTTGGATAATAACTATGGCTACACCTTC
CASSLDNNYGYTF
>17|TRBD2|TRBV9|TRBJ2-7|-
TGTGCCAGCAGCGTAGATCCCACTAGCGGAATTCAAAACGAGCAGTACTTC
CASSVDPTSGIQNEQYF
>13|TRBD1|TRBV5-1|TRBJ2-3|-
TGCGCCAGCAGCGCAACAGGGGTAGGTACGCAGTATTTT
CASSATGVGTQYF
>19|TRBD2|TRBV11-3|TRBJ2-1|-
TGTGCCAGCAGCTTAGATCGAGGGACTAGCGGGAGGACCTACAATGAGCAGTTCTTC
CASSLDRGTSGRTYNEQFF
>16|TRBD2|TRBV7-2|TRBJ2-5|once
TGTGCCAGCAGTTTTAGCGGGACGGGGGGGGCGGAGACCCAGTACTTC
CASSFSGTGGAETQYF
>17|-|TRBV7-2|TRBJ2-2|-
TGTGCCAGCAGCTATAGCCACAGGGAGGCTAACACCGGGGAGCTGTTTTTT
CASSYSHREANTGELFF
>13|-|TRBV29-1|TRBJ2-3|once
TGCAGCGGAGGAGCAGGGGGCACAGATACGCAGTATTTT
CSGGAGGTDTQYF
>16|-|TRBV18|TRBJ1-5|-
TGTGCCAGCTCACCATATGGCGACAGAATAAATCAGCCCCAGCATTTT
CASSPYGDRINQPQHF
>18|-|TRBV27|TRBJ2-2|-
TGTGCCAGCAGTTGGTATGCGGACAGTCGAGGGAACACCGGGGAGCTGTTTTTT
CASSWYADSRGNTGELFF
>13|TRBD2|TRBV7-3|TRBJ2-5|-
TGTGCCAGCAGCTTAACGGCTAGCGGGACCCAGTACTTC
CASSLTASGTQYF
>15|-|TRBV29-1|TRBJ1-2|-
TGCAGCGTTGGGACCCCACAGGGTGGGAACTATGGCTACACCTTC
CSVGTPQGGNYGYTF
>19|TRBD2|TRBV28|TRBJ2-6|-
TGTGCCAGCAGGACTAGCTTAGGCCCCCCCAGCTCTGGGGCCAACGTCCTGACTTTC
CASRTSLGPPSSGANVLTF
>17|-|TRBV11-3|TRBJ2-2|many
TGTGCCAGCAGCTTAGGGGGCGGGACAGCAAACACCGGGGAGCTGTTTTTT
CASSLGGGTANTGELFF
>16|TRBD2|TRBV4-2|TRBJ2-3|-
TGTGCCAGCAGCCAAGAAACTAGCGGGAGTGCAGATACGCAGTATTTT
CASSQETSGSADTQYF
>14|-|TRBV28|TRBJ1-3|few
TGTGCCAGCAGTTTACAGGGCTCTGGAAACACCATATATTTT
CASSLQGSGNTIYF
>14|TRBD1|TRBV13|TRBJ1-2|-
TGTGCCAGCAGCTTAGGCAGGGGGAACTATGGCTACACCTTC
CASSLGRGNYGYTF
>15|-|TRBV2|TRBJ2-7|-
TGTGCCAGCAGAGAACGGACAGTGTCTCCCTACGAGCAGTACTTC
CASRERTVSPYEQYF
>19|TRBD2|TRBV7-3|TRBJ2-6|-
TGTGCCAGCAGCTCCACTGGACTAGCGGGAGGTACGGGGGCCAACGTCCTGACTTTC
CASSSTGLAGGTGANVLTF
>14|-|TRBV5-1|TRBJ2-7|-
TGCGCCAGCAGCCCCAGCCCCATGAAGTACGAGCAGTACTTC
CASSPSPMKYEQYF
>13|-|TRBV7-8|TRBJ2-7|-
TGTGCCACCACAGGTCATCCGGGACCCGAGCAGTACTTC
CATTGHPGPEQYF
>19|TRBD2|TRBV9|TRBJ2-3|-
TGTGCCAGCAGCGTAGGGAGGGGACTAGCGGCTCTTAGCACAGATACGCAGTATTTT
CASSVGRGLAALSTDTQYF
>16|-|TRBV7-9|TRBJ1-3|few
TGTGCCAGCAGCTTAGGGTCCCTTATATCTGGAAACACCATATATTTT
CASSLGSLISGNTIYF
>14|-|TRBV5-1|TRBJ2-5|-
TGTGCCAGCAGCTTGCGGGACCGAATTGGGACCCAGTACTTC
CASSLRDRIGTQYF
>14|-|TRBV28|TRBJ2-7|once
TGTGCCAGCAGTTATGCACAGCCTACCTACGAGCAGTACTTC
CASSYAQPTYEQYF
>13|-|TRBV10-1|TRBJ2-5|-
TGCGCCAGCAGTCTGACTAGACAAGAGACCCAGTACTTC
CASSLTRQETQYF
>12|-|TRBV7-8|TRBJ2-7|-
TGTGCCAGCACCTCCCACGCCTACGAGCAGTACTTC
CASTSHAYEQYF
>14|-|TRBV9|TRBJ1-1|many
TGTGCCAGCAGCGTAGTCGGGGGGAACACTGAAGCTTTCTTT
CASSVVGGNTEAFF
>17|TRBD1|TRBV5-1|TRBJ2-5|-
TGCGCCAGCAGCGCCGGGACAGGGGGCCTCATGGGGGAGACCCAGTACTTC
CASSAGTGGLMGETQYF
>15|-|TRBV27|TRBJ1-2|-
TGTGCCAGCAGTTTAAGGGCAGGGGATAACTATGGCTACACCTTC
CASSLRAGDNYGYTF
>13|TRBD2|TRBV6-6|TRBJ2-1|-
TGTGCCAGCATGGCTAGCGGGAACAGTGAGCAGTTCTTC
CASMASGNSEQFF
>11|-|TRBV5-4|TRBJ1-1|once
TGTGCCAGCAGCTGGGGGGTTGAAGCTTTCTTT
CASSWGVEAFF
>14|TRBD1|TRBV28|TRBJ1-2|-
TGTGCCAGCAGTTCGGACAGGGAGAACTATGGCTACACCTTC
CASSSDRENYGYTF
>16|-|TRBV25-1|TRBJ1-5|-
TGTGCCAGCAGTGAAGGAAAACAGGGAGATAATCAGCCCCAGCATTTT
CASSEGKQGDNQPQHF
>13|TRBD1|TRBV29-1|TRBJ2-5|-
TGCAGCGGGTGGGACAGATCAGAAGAGACCCAGTACTTC
CSGWDRSEETQYF
>15|-|TRBV28|TRBJ2-7|-
TGTGCCAGCAGCTCTCTGGGGGCAGGCCTCTACGAGCAGTACTTC
CASSSLGAGLYEQYF
>15|-|TRBV5-1|TRBJ2-7|-
TGCGCCAGCAGCTACCAACCCACAGGGTCCTACGAGCAGTACTTC
CASSYQPTGSYEQYF
>15|-|TRBV7-2|TRBJ2-7|-
TGTGCCAGCAGCTTAGATCTAGTCTCGGGCTACGAGCAGTACTTC
CASSLDLVSGYEQYF
>13|-|TRBV11-2|TRBJ2-7|-
TGTGCCAGCAGCCCCGTGAGCTCCTACGAGCAGTACTTC
CASSPVSSYEQYF
>16|-|TRBV15|TRBJ2-3|-
TGTGCCACCAGCGGAAACCCGGGACTGAACACAGATACGCAGTATTTT
CATSGNPGLNTDTQYF
>14|-|TRBV9|TRBJ2-3|-
TGTGCCAGCAGCGTAAGCCCTCTAGCCGTTACGCAGTATTTT
CASSVSPLAVTQYF
>14|TRBD2|TRBV7-9|TRBJ2-1|few
TGTGCCAGCAGCACCCTAGCGGGAGATTATGAGCAGTTCTTC
CASSTLAGDYEQFF
>15|-|TRBV19|TRBJ2-1|-
TGTGCCAGTAGTAACCGGGGTGGGGGATACAATGAGCAGTTCTTC
CASSNRGGGYNEQFF
>19|TRBD2|TRBV11-1|TRBJ2-1|-
TGTGCCAGCAGCCCGGACCCAATAGCTTACATGGGAGGGCCGGGTGAGCAGTTCTTC
CASSPDPIAYMGGPGEQFF
>19|TRBD1|TRBV6-1|TRBJ2-1|once
TGTGCCAGCAGTGAATGGGACAGGGTTGGGATTACCGCCTACAATGAGCAGTTCTTC
CASSEWDRVGITAYNEQFF
>14|-|TRBV5-6|TRBJ2-1|-
TGTGCCAGCAGCCTCCGGGACTCTGACAATGAGCAGTTCTTC
CASSLRDSDNEQFF
>14|TRBD1|TRBV14|TRBJ1-4|few
TGTGCCAGCAGCTCCGGGACAGGGTACGGAAAACTGTTTTTT
CASSSGTGYGKLFF
>16|TRBD2|TRBV9|TRBJ2-1|-
TGTGCCAGCAGCGTAGATCTGGCGGGAGGGCCAGATGAGCAGTTCTTC
CASSVDLAGGPDEQFF
>15|TRBD1|TRBV27|TRBJ2-1|-
TGTGCCAGCAGGACCGGACAGGTAGTCGTGGATGAGCAGTTCTTC
CASRTGQVVVDEQFF
>15|-|TRBV29-1|TRBJ2-3|once
TGCAGCGTTGAGGGTTTCGTGACAGGCACAGATACGCAGTATTTT
CSVEGFVTGTDTQYF
>15|-|TRBV28|TRBJ2-7|-
TGTGCCAGCAGTTTCGGCAGGGACTCAACCTACGAGCAGTACTTC
CASSFGRDSTYEQYF
>12|-|TRBV6-5|TRBJ2-5|-
TGTGCCAGCACCGACCCTGGGGAGACCCAGTACTTC
CASTDPGETQYF
>14|-|TRBV29-1|TRBJ2-7|-
TGCAGCGTTGAAGATGGGGACCGCTCCTACGAGCAGTACTTC
CSVEDGDRSYEQYF
>12|-|TRBV29-1|TRBJ2-3|-
TGCAGCGTTGATCTCCACACAGATACGCAGTATTTT
CSVDLHTDTQYF
>16|TRBD2|TRBV11-3|TRBJ2-1|-
TGTGCCAGCAGCCGGGGGGGGACTAGCGCCAACAATGAGCAGTTCTTC
CASSRGGTSANNEQFF